Listed below are T cell receptor beta chains from one sample, sequenced in a study of cytomegalovirus exposure and HLA in healthy donors. The data were produced by immunoSEQ multiplex PCR, yet TCRdb's version contains in-frame clones alone and is incomplete. The sample has fewer than 200,000 clones, roughly 84% seen once. Sequencing used PBMCs. The receptors come from a young man in good health and CMV-seronegative. Each CDR3 is given with its conserved first and last residue. Fields, in order: J gene, clone size, V gene, D gene, CDR3 protein, CDR3 DNA. D genes are given only for firm matches. Only part of the rows carry a size: once, few, many, or a class if the clone is expanded.

TRBJ2-1 once TRBV6-6 TRBD2 CASTSGLGSYNEQFF TGTGCCAGCACGTCGGGACTAGGGTCCTACAATGAGCAGTTCTTC
TRBJ2-7 NA TRBV5-4 NA CASNKGGHQNTYEQYF TGTGCCAGCAACAAGGGGGGGCATCAAAACACCTACGAGCAGTACTTC
TRBJ2-7 NA TRBV18 TRBD1 CASSHRDRSYEQYF TGTGCCAGCTCACACCGGGACAGATCCTACGAGCAGTACTTC
TRBJ2-1 NA TRBV9 TRBD2 CASSPRTSTDEQFF TGTGCCAGCAGCCCCCGGACTAGCACCGATGAGCAGTTCTTC
TRBJ1-5 few TRBV6-1 TRBD1 CASSVRRGQGEDQPQHF TGTGCCAGCAGTGTACGTCGCGGACAGGGGGAAGATCAGCCCCAGCATTTT
TRBJ2-7 many TRBV5-4 TRBD1 CASSLDRGTYEQYF TGTGCCAGCAGCTTGGACAGGGGGACCTACGAGCAGTACTTC
TRBJ2-7 NA TRBV4-2 NA CASSLGVNSYEQYF TGTGCCAGCAGCCTCGGAGTGAACTCCTACGAGCAGTACTTC
TRBJ1-3 NA TRBV6-1 TRBD1 CASTVDRGLGNTIYF TGTGCCAGCACCGTGGACAGGGGGCTTGGAAACACCATATATTTT
TRBJ2-1 few TRBV5-8 NA CASSFGWTYSEDEQFF TGTGCCAGCAGCTTTGGATGGACTTATAGCGAGGACGAGCAGTTCTTC
TRBJ1-5 NA TRBV18 TRBD1 CASSPKTGGDQPQHF TGTGCCAGCTCACCGAAGACAGGGGGCGATCAGCCCCAGCATTTT
TRBJ2-7 NA TRBV25-1 NA CASRATGWPYEQYF TGTGCCAGCAGGGCTACAGGGTGGCCCTACGAGCAGTACTTC
TRBJ2-2 NA TRBV5-1 NA CASSSEGRSTGELFF TGCGCCAGCAGCTCGGAGGGTAGAAGCACCGGGGAGCTGTTTTTT
TRBJ2-7 few TRBV7-9 NA CSSSSDSYEQYF TGTTCCAGCAGCTCCGACAGTTACGAGCAGTACTTC
TRBJ2-3 NA TRBV2 NA CASNTVHTDTQYF TGTGCCAGCAATACGGTCCACACAGATACGCAGTATTTT
TRBJ2-7 NA TRBV28 NA CASSQNYEQYF TGTGCCAGCAGCCAAAACTACGAGCAGTACTTC
TRBJ2-1 NA TRBV7-6 TRBD2 CASSPSGDVSYNEQFF TGTGCCAGCAGCCCTAGCGGGGACGTCTCCTACAATGAGCAGTTCTTC
TRBJ2-7 NA TRBV5-4 TRBD1 CASSQGQDYEQYF TGTGCCAGCAGCCAGGGACAGGACTACGAGCAGTACTTC
TRBJ1-2 NA TRBV6-5 NA CASRPPTTQTGYTF TGTGCCAGCAGGCCCCCAACGACACAGACAGGCTACACCTTC
TRBJ2-7 NA TRBV6-6 TRBD2 CASSYSSGGEYEQYF TGTGCCAGCAGTTACTCTAGCGGGGGGGAGTACGAGCAGTACTTC
TRBJ1-1 NA TRBV5-1 NA CASSLAKGVTEAFF TGCGCCAGCAGCTTGGCCAAGGGGGTGACTGAAGCTTTCTTT
TRBJ2-3 few TRBV4-2 NA CASSQTQLGTDTQYF TGTGCCAGCAGCCAGACACAGTTGGGCACAGATACGCAGTATTTT
TRBJ1-1 NA TRBV7-2 NA CASSSPYREGTEAFF TGTGCCAGCAGCTCTCCTTACAGGGAGGGCACTGAAGCTTTCTTT
TRBJ2-7 once TRBV5-4 NA CASSLVQGTNEQYF TGTGCCAGCAGCTTGGTGCAGGGGACCAACGAGCAGTACTTC
TRBJ2-1 NA TRBV4-2 TRBD2 CASSQEWSGLGYNEQFF TGTGCCAGCAGCCAAGAATGGTCAGGACTAGGCTACAATGAGCAGTTCTTC
TRBJ2-1 once TRBV2 NA CASSEYGGQSSYNEQFF TGTGCCAGCAGTGAATACGGGGGACAGAGCTCCTACAATGAGCAGTTCTTC
TRBJ2-7 NA TRBV4-2 NA CASSQAGAVREQYF TGTGCCAGCAGCCAAGCAGGGGCGGTTCGCGAGCAGTACTTC
TRBJ1-6 NA TRBV5-8 NA CASSLGDKFYNSPLHF TGTGCCAGCAGCTTGGGGGACAAATTTTATAATTCACCCCTCCACTTT
TRBJ2-7 NA TRBV7-9 TRBD1 CSSSLVGTGFVEQYF TGTTCCAGCAGCTTAGTGGGGACAGGGTTTGTCGAGCAGTACTTC
TRBJ1-2 NA TRBV5-1 NA CASSHALGDGYTF TGCGCCAGCAGCCATGCCTTAGGGGATGGCTACACCTTC
TRBJ1-1 once TRBV19 TRBD1 CASSWSGGMNTEAFF TGTGCCAGTAGTTGGTCAGGGGGCATGAACACTGAAGCTTTCTTT
TRBJ2-5 NA TRBV5-1 TRBD2 CASSPRTSGAPLRETQYF TGCGCCAGCAGCCCCAGGACTAGCGGGGCCCCTCTTAGAGAGACCCAGTACTTC
TRBJ1-2 NA TRBV6-5 NA CASSTTPREGYTF TGTGCCAGCAGTACCACCCCCAGGGAAGGCTACACCTTC
TRBJ2-7 NA TRBV11-2 TRBD1 CASSGGQGYEQYF TGTGCCAGCAGCGGGGGACAGGGCTACGAGCAGTACTTC
TRBJ2-2 NA TRBV7-9 TRBD2 CASSRTSGGVNTGELFF TGTGCCAGCAGCCGGACTAGCGGGGGGGTGAACACCGGGGAGCTGTTTTTT
TRBJ2-2 NA TRBV19 TRBD1 CASRKDRVNTGELFF TGTGCCAGTAGGAAAGACAGGGTTAACACCGGGGAGCTGTTTTTT
TRBJ2-1 NA TRBV4-2 TRBD2 CASSQLSGGYNEQFF TGTGCCAGCAGCCAACTGAGCGGGGGGTACAATGAGCAGTTCTTC
TRBJ2-6 once TRBV18 NA CASRDGLNRATGGANVLTF TGTGCCAGCCGCGACGGGCTGAACCGGGCTACGGGAGGGGCCAACGTCCTGACTTTC
TRBJ1-2 NA TRBV25-1 TRBD1 CASSEAGQGLVQYGYTF TGTGCCAGCAGTGAAGCAGGACAGGGTTTAGTTCAATATGGCTACACCTTC
TRBJ2-2 NA TRBV7-6 TRBD1 CASSERTGVTGELFF TGTGCCAGCAGCGAGCGGACAGGGGTGACCGGGGAGCTGTTTTTT
TRBJ1-1 NA TRBV15 TRBD1 CATRGPGGTEAFF TGTGCCACCAGGGGTCCAGGGGGCACTGAAGCTTTCTTT
TRBJ2-5 NA TRBV5-1 TRBD2 CASSILIAGVQETQYF TGCGCCAGCAGCATTCTGATAGCGGGGGTCCAAGAGACCCAGTACTTC
TRBJ1-5 NA TRBV10-3 NA CAHCRDINQPQHF TGTGCTCATTGCCGGGACATAAATCAGCCCCAGCATTTT
TRBJ2-1 NA TRBV6-5 TRBD2 CASSYSGGDNEQFF TGTGCCAGCAGTTACAGCGGGGGGGACAATGAGCAGTTCTTC
TRBJ1-3 NA TRBV10-1 TRBD1 CASSPTGAGNTIYF TGCGCCAGCAGCCCGACAGGGGCCGGAAACACCATATATTTT
TRBJ2-1 NA TRBV6-5 NA CASSYGIAVPYNEQFF TGTGCCAGCAGTTACGGCATAGCGGTTCCCTACAATGAGCAGTTCTTC
TRBJ2-5 NA TRBV5-1 TRBD1 CASSPLGTGRGTQYF TGCGCCAGCAGCCCCTTGGGGACAGGACGCGGGACCCAGTACTTC
TRBJ2-1 once TRBV28 NA CASSLYRNNEQFF TGTGCCAGCAGTTTATACAGGAACAATGAGCAGTTCTTC
TRBJ1-2 NA TRBV27 NA CASSYGSHWGGYTF TGTGCCAGCAGTTACGGGTCTCACTGGGGCGGCTACACCTTC
TRBJ1-2 NA TRBV20-1 NA CSAPQAGYYTF TGCAGTGCCCCTCAGGCGGGGTACTACACCTTC
TRBJ2-1 NA TRBV29-1 TRBD2 CSVVSGRSSSYNEQFF TGCAGCGTTGTAAGCGGGAGGAGTAGTAGCTACAATGAGCAGTTCTTC
TRBJ1-5 few TRBV2 TRBD1 CASSEEGTGEQPQHF TGTGCCAGCAGTGAAGAAGGGACAGGGGAACAGCCCCAGCATTTT
TRBJ1-5 NA TRBV6-6 NA CASSYFGWSNQPQHF TGTGCCAGCAGTTATTTCGGTTGGAGCAATCAGCCCCAGCATTTT
TRBJ2-3 NA TRBV4-2 TRBD2 CASSQESGGVPDTQYF TGTGCCAGCAGCCAAGAAAGCGGGGGAGTTCCAGATACGCAGTATTTT
TRBJ1-6 NA TRBV9 TRBD1 CASRTGVYNSPLHF TGTGCCTCGCGGACAGGAGTCTATAATTCACCCCTCCACTTT
TRBJ2-7 NA TRBV27 NA CASRLGGPWVYEQYF TGTGCCAGCAGGCTGGGGGGGCCTTGGGTGTACGAGCAGTACTTC
TRBJ2-7 NA TRBV7-9 TRBD2 CSSSILAGDQQYF TGTTCCAGCAGCATACTAGCGGGAGACCAGCAGTACTTC
TRBJ2-7 NA TRBV6-1 TRBD2 CASSESGSTYEQYF TGTGCCAGCAGCGAGAGCGGGAGCACCTACGAGCAGTACTTC
TRBJ1-4 once TRBV7-6 TRBD1 CASSQRTGWGEKLFF TGTGCCAGCAGCCAGAGGACAGGGTGGGGAGAAAAACTGTTTTTT
TRBJ1-1 few TRBV7-9 TRBD1 CASSIWTGEAFF TGTGCCAGCAGCATCTGGACAGGGGAAGCTTTCTTT
TRBJ2-3 NA TRBV4-2 TRBD2 CASSQVVAGGPGADTQYF TGTGCCAGCAGCCAAGTTGTAGCGGGGGGGCCGGGGGCAGATACGCAGTATTTT